This TCR beta chain emerged from a study of T cell responses to AZD1222 COVID-19 vaccine. Across the study: It was second doses at about 4 or about 12 weeks that were pooled. Study-wide results and caveats: Targeting of unmutated variant regions was reportedly seen in nearly half of spike-specific TCRs.

Remarks on this clone: The antigen is unknown.

CDR1 and CDR2 (germline): SGHTA, FQGNSA. Trimming removed 2 bases from V and 6 bases from J, with 17 bases in between. The CDR3 contains 15 residues. The assay was immunoSEQ multiplex PCR, and TCRdb's table has in-frame clones only and misses some. The profile shows 120,000 to 150,000 clones, about 92% of them singletons. The material was peripheral blood, obtained on day 0 of AZD1222 vaccination. The rearrangement uses TRBV7-2 and TRBJ2-7; D uncertain. The receptor was derived from an adult in good health. The CDR3 sequence: CASSLLEVISAEQYF. The CDR3 DNA follows: TGTGCCAGCAGCTTACTAGAGGTTATTTCGGCCGAGCAGTACTTC.